Below, one T cell receptor (beta chain) is given with its context. The source of the sample is a study of control samples from healthy donors and cancer patients. Here immunoSEQ multiplex PCR was the method, and the copy in TCRdb shows in-frame clones only, minus some. This table has more than 95,000 clones, 85% to 95% appearing once. The sequencing input was blood. The origin of this receptor is a young man in good health.

The CDR3 bases are TGTGCCAGCTCACCACCTGGGTTCTCTGGAAACACCATATATTTT. Protein product: CASSPPGFSGNTIYF. The chain carries TRBV18 and TRBJ1-3; D is unclear. Germline CDR1 KGHSH, CDR2 LQKENI. V gave up 0 bases and J gave up 0 bases, with 6 bases separating them. This CDR3 contains 15 residues.